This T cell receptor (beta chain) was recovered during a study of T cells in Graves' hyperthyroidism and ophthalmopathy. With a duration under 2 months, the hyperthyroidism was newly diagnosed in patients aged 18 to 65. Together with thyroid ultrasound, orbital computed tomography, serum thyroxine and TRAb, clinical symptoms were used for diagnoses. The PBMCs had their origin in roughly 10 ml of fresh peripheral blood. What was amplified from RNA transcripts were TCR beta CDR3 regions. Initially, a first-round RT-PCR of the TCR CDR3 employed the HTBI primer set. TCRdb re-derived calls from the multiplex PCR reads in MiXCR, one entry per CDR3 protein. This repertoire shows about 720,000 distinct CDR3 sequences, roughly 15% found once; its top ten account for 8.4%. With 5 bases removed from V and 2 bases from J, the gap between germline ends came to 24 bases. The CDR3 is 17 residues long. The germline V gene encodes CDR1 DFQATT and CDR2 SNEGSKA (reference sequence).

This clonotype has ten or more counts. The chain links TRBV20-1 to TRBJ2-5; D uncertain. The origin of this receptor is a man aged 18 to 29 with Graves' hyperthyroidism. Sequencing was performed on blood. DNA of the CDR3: TGCAGTGCTCCAAGCTGGCGGAAGGTTAACAATCAAGAGACCCAGTACTTC. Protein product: CSAPSWRKVNNQETQYF.